This entry describes one TCR beta chain. This entry belongs to a study of shared T cell receptors in the human thymus. Between the trimmed V and J ends, which lost 2 bases and 2 bases, there was a span of 14 bases. This CDR3 contains 15 residues. Per the germline V gene, CDR1 is SGDLS and CDR2 is YYNGEE. Measured with immunoSEQ multiplex PCR; TCRdb has only the in-frame clones, and not every one. The sample yields more than 550,000 clones, 80% to 90% seen once. The same specimen was also included in a second study, on human thymus T cells.

The sample was thymocytes. The chain couples TRBV9 to TRBJ2-7; no reliable D call. This TCR was sampled from a boy under two years old with a congenital heart defect. The chain's CDR3 is CASSVSRQATYEQYF. The CDR3 nucleotides are TGTGCCAGCAGCGTGAGCCGGCAGGCGACCTACGAGCAGTACTTC.